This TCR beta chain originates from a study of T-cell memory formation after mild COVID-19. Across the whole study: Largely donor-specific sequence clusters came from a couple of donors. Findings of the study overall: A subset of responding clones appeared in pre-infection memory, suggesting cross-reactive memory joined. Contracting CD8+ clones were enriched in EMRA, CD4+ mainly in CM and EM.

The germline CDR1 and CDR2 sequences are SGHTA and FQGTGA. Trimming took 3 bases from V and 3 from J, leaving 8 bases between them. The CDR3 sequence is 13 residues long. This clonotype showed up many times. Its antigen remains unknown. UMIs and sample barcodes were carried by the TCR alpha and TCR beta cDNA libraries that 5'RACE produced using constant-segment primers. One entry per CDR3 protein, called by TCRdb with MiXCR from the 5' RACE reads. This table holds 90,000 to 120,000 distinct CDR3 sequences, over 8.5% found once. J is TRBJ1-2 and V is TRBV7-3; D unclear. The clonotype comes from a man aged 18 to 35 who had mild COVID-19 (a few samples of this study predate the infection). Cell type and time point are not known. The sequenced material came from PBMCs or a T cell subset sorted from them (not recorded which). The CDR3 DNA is TGTGCCAGCAGCTTGGAGGGTGACTATGGCTACACCTTC. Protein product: CASSLEGDYGYTF.